This TCR beta chain was retrieved from a study of blood T cells in healthy people across ages. Overall study context: Per two T cells, about one barcoded beta molecule was captured through template switching.

A second PCR of 7 to 11 cycles used a sample-barcoded 5' primer and a J-beta primer mix. Every sample gave at least 2.5 million paired-end reads containing CDR3. From the 5' RACE reads, TCRdb called clonotypes with MiXCR, one entry per CDR3 protein. The sample shows roughly 1,800,000 distinct CDR3 sequences, around 48% of them seen only once. General study results and limits: There was no known CMV status for donors, so expanded clonotype changes were possibly confounded.

Germline trimming cut 0 bases from V and 3 bases from J; bases unmatched to any gene: 5. Per the germline V gene, CDR1 is SGHRS and CDR2 is YFSETQ. The CDR3 is made up of 15 amino acids. In its sample, this clonotype was seen a few times. What it binds is not known. For every donor, a draw yielded roughly 10 milliliters of peripheral blood. The sample was blood. V usage is TRBV5-1 and J usage is TRBJ2-7, with TRBD1 matching over 8 bases. This receptor was identified in a woman aged 40 to 50 in good health. Written as DNA, the CDR3 is TGCGCCAGCAGCTTGGGACAGGGGCCCCTCTACGAGCAGTACTTC. Protein: CASSLGQGPLYEQYF.